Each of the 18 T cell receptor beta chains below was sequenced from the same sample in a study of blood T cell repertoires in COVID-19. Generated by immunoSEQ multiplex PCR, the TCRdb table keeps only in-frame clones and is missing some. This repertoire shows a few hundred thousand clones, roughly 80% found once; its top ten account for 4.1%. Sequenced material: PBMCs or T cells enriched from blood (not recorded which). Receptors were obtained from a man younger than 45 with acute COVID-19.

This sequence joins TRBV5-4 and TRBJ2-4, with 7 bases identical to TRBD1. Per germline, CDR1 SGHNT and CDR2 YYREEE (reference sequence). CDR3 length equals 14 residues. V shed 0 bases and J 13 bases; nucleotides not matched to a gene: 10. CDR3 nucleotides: TGTGCCAGCAGCTTGGCCTTGGGTCAGGGGGAACAGTACTTC. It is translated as CASSLALGQGEQYF.

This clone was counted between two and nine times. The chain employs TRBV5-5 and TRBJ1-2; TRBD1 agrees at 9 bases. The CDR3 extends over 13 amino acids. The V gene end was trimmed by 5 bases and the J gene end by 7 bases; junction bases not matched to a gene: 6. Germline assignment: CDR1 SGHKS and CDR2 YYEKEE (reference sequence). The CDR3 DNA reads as TGTGCCAGCAGACAGGGACAGGGTTCTGGCTACACCTTC. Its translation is CASRQGQGSGYTF.

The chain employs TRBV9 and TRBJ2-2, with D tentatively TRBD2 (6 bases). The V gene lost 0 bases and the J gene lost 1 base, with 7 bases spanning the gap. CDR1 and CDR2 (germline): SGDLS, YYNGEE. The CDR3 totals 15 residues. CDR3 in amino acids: CASSVERVNTGELFF. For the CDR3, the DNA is TGTGCCAGCAGCGTAGAGCGGGTGAACACCGGGGAGCTGTTTTTT.

DNA of the CDR3: TGTGCCTGGAGCAATGCAGGGAGGGGTGGCTACACCTTC. It specifies CAWSNAGRGGYTF. This chain connects TRBV30 to TRBJ1-2; TRBD1 is a possible D gene (5 bases). V was shortened by 3 bases and J by 7 bases, with 15 bases between the two germline ends. This CDR3 is built from 13 residues. Germline-derived CDR1 and CDR2 are GTSNPN and SVGIG (reference sequence).

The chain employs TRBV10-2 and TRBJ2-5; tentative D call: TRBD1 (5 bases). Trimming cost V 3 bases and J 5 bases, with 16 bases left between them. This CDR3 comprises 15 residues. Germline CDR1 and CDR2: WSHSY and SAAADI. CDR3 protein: CASSDTGQFTETQYF. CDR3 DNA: TGCGCCAGCAGTGATACCGGACAATTTACGGAGACCCAGTACTTC.

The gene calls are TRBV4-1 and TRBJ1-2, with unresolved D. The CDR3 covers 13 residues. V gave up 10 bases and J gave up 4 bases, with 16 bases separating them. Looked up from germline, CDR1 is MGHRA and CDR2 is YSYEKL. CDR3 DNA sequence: TGCGCCACATGCGAACAGATCGGCTATGGCTACACCTTC. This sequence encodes CATCEQIGYGYTF.

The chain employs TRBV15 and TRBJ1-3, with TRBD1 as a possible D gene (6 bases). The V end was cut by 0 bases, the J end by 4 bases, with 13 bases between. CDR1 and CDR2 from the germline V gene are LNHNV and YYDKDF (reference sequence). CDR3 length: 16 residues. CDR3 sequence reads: CATSRDRGAAGNTIYF. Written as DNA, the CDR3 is TGTGCCACCAGCAGAGATCGGGGGGCGGCGGGAAACACCATATATTTT. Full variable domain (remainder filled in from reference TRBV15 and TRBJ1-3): DAMVIQNPRYQVTQFGKPVTLSCSQTLNHNVMYWYQQKSSQAPKLLFHYYDKDFNNEADTPDNFQSRRPNTSFCFLDIRSPGLGDTAMYLCATSRDRGAAGNTIYFGEGSWLTVV.

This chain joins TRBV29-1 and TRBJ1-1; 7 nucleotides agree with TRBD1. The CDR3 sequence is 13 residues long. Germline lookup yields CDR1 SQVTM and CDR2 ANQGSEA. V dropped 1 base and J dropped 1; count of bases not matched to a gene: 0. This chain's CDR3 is CSVEGQGNTEAFF. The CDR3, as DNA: TGCAGCGTTGAAGGACAGGGGAACACTGAAGCTTTCTTT.

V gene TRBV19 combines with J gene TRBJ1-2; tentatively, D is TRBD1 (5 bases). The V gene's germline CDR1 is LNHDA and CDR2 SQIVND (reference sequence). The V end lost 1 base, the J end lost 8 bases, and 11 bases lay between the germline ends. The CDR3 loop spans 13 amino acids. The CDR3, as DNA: TGTGCCAGTAGTATAGCCGGGGGATTGGGCTACACCTTC. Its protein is CASSIAGGLGYTF. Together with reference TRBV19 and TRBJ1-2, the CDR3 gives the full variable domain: DGGITQSPKYLFRKEGQNVTLSCEQNLNHDAMYWYRQDPGQGLRLIYYSQIVNDFQKGDIAEGYSVSREKKESFPLTVTSAQKNPTAFYLCASSIAGGLGYTFGSGTRLTVV.

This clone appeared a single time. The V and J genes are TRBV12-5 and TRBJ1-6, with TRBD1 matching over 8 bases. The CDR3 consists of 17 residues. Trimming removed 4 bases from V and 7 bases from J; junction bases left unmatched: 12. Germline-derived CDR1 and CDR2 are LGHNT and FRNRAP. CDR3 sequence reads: CASGSEGQVSGNSPLHF. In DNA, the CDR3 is TGTGCTAGTGGTTCTGAGGGACAGGTGTCCGGGAATTCACCCCTCCACTTT.

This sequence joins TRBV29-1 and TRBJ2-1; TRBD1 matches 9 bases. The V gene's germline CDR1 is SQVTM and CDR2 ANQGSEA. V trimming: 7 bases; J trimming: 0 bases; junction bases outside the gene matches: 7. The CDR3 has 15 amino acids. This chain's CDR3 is CSAGQGLSSYNEQFF. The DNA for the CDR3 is TGCAGCGCCGGACAGGGGCTGAGCTCCTACAATGAGCAGTTCTTC.

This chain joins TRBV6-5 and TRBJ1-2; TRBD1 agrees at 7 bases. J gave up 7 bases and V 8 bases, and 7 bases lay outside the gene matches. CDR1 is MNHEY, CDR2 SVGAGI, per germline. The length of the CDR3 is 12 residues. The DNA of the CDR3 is TGTGCCAGCGGAAGGGCAGGGGGTGGCTACACCTTC. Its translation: CASGRAGGGYTF.

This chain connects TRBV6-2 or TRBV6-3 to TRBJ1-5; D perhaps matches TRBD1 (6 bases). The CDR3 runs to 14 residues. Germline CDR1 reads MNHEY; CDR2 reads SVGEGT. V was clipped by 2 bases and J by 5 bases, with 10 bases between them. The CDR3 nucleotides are TGTGCCAGCAGTTACCAGGGGCTTCATCAGCCCCAGCATTTT. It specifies CASSYQGLHQPQHF.

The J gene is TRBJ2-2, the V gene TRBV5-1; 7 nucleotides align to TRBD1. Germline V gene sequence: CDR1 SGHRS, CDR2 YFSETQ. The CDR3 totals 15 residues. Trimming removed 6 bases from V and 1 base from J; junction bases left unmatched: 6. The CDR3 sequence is CASTLRQGNTGELFF. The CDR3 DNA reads TGCGCCAGCACCCTGAGACAGGGGAACACCGGGGAGCTGTTTTTT.

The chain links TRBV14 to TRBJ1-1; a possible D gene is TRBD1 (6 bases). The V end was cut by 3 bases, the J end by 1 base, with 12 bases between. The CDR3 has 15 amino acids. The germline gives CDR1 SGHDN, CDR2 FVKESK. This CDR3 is CASSQDTGWNTEAFF. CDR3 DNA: TGTGCCAGCAGCCAGGATACAGGGTGGAACACTGAAGCTTTCTTT.

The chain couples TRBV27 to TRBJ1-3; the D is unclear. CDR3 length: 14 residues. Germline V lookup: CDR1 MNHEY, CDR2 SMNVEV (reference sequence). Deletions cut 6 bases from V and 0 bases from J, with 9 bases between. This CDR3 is CASRVTYSGNTIYF. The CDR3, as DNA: TGTGCCAGCAGGGTTACCTACTCTGGAAACACCATATATTTT.

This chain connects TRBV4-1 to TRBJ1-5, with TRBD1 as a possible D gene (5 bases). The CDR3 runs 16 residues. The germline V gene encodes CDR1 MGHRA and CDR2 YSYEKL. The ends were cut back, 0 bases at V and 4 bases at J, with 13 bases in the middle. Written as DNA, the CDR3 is TGCGCCAGCAGCCAAGATCAAGGGGCGCAAAATCAGCCCCAGCATTTT. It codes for CASSQDQGAQNQPQHF.

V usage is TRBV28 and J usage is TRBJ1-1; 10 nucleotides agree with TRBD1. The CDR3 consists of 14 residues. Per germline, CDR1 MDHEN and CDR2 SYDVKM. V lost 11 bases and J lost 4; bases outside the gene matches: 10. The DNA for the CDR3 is TGTGCCGGGGGTCGGGACAGGGGATCCACTGAAGCTTTCTTT. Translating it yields CAGGRDRGSTEAFF.